This T cell receptor beta chain is from a study of blood T cells in healthy people across ages. This clonotype has a handful of counts. This clone may be a read error of a much larger clone one base away. Per germline, CDR1 SEHNR and CDR2 FQNEAQ (reference sequence). This CDR3 has 14 residues. Collection of roughly 10 milliliters of peripheral blood was performed for each donor. Through a sample-barcoded 5' primer and a J-beta primer mix, a second PCR was run for about 7 to 12 cycles. Each cDNA molecule carried a tag from a template-switch adaptor that contained 12 random nucleotides. Each CDR3 protein gets one entry after TCRdb re-called the 5' RACE reads with MiXCR. In the table there are 1.4 million to 1.5 million distinct CDR3 sequences, 42% of which are singletons.

Sequenced sample: blood. The V gene is TRBV7-9, the J gene TRBJ1-4; D is ambiguous. This sequence was found in a woman in her late teens or twenties in good health. This CDR3 reads CASSVAVGFEKLFF. The CDR3 DNA reads as TGTGCCAGCAGCGTAGCGGTCGGCTTTGAAAAACTGTTTTTT.